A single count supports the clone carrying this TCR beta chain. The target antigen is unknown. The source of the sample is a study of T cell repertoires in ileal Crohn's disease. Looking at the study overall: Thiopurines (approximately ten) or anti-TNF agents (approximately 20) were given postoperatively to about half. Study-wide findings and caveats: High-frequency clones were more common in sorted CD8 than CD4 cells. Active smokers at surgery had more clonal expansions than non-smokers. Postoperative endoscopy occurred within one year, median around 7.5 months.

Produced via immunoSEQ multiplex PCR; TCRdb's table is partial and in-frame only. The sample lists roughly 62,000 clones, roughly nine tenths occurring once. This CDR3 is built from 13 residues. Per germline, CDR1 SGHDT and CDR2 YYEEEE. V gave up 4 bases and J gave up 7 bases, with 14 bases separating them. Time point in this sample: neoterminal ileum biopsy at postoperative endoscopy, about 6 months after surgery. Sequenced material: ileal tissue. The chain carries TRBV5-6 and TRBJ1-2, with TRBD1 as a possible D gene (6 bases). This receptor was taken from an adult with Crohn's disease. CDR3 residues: CASSPTGGLGYTF. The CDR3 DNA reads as TGTGCCAGCAGCCCCACGGGGGGGCTTGGCTACACCTTC. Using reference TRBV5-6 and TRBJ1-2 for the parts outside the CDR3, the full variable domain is DAGVTQSPTHLIKTRGQQVTLRCSPKSGHDTVSWYQQALGQGPQFIFQYYEEEERQRGNFPDRFSGHQFPNYSSELNVNALLLGDSALYLCASSPTGGLGYTFGSGTRLTVV.